Below, one T cell receptor (beta chain) is given with its context. The antigen remains unidentified. Only in-frame clones appear in the TCRdb table, and some are missing; sequencing was by immunoSEQ multiplex PCR. The sample carries about 130,000 clones, around 90% recorded once. These data belong to a study of T cell responses to AZD1222 COVID-19 vaccine. Across the study: Some second doses came at about 4 weeks and others at about 12 weeks; these were pooled.

Study-wide findings and caveats: Once two AZD1222 doses were given, Spike-specific TCR breadth and depth went up. Mostly white British, mostly female donors; authors suggested clonal diversity may be underestimated.

The CDR3 spans 13 residues. Germline assignment: CDR1 LNHDA and CDR2 SQIVND (reference sequence). The germline V and J ends were trimmed by 4 bases and 6 bases, with 10 bases remaining between them. This TCR came from an adult in good health. This chain links TRBV19 with TRBJ2-1, with D maybe TRBD2 (6 bases). Sequenced here: peripheral blood, sampled on day 0 of AZD1222 vaccination. The CDR3 loop reads CASSTGLPNEQFF. In DNA, the CDR3 is TGTGCCAGTAGTACGGGACTTCCCAATGAGCAGTTCTTC.